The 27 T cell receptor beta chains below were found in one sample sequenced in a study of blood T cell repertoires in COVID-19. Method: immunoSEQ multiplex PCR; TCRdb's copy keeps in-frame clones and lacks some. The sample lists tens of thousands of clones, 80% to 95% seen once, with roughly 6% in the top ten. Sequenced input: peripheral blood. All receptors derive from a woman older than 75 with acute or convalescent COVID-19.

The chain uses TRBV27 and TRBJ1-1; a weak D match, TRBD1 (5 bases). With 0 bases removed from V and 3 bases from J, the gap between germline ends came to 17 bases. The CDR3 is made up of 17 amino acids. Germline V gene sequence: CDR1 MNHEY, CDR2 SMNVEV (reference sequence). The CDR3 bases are TGTGCCAGCAGTTTATCGGGCCTGGGGCCGGCGCACACTGAAGCTTTCTTT. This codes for CASSLSGLGPAHTEAFF.

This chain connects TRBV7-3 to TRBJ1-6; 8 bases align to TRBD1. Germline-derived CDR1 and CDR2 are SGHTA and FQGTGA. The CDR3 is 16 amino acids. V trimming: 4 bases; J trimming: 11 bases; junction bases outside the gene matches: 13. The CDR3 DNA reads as TGTGCCAGCAGCTCCCGACGACAGGGGAAGGGGGCACCCCTCCACTTT. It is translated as CASSSRRQGKGAPLHF. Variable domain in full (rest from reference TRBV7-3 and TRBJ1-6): GAGVSQTPSNKVTEKGKYVELRCDPISGHTALYWYRQSLGQGPEFLIYFQGTGAADDSGLPNDRFFAVRPEGSVSTLKIQRTERGDSAVYLCASSSRRQGKGAPLHFGNGTRLTVT.

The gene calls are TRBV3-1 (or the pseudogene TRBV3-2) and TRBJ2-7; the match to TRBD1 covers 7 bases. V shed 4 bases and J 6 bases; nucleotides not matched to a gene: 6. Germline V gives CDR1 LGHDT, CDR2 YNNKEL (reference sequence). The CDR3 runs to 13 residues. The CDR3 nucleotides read TGTGCCAGCAGCCTGACAGGGCCCAGCGAGCAGTACTTC. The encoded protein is CASSLTGPSEQYF.

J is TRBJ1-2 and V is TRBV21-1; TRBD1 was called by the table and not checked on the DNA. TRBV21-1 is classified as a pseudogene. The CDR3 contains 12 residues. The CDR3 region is CASSKRQHGYTF. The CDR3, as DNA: TGTGCCAGCAGCAAACGACAACATGGCTACACCTTC.

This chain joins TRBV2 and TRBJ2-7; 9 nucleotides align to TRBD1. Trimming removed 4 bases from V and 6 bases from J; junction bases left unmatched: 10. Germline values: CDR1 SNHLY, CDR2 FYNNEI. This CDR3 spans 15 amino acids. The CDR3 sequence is CASSASGTGLGEQYF. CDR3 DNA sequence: TGTGCCAGCAGTGCATCCGGGACAGGGTTGGGCGAGCAGTACTTC.

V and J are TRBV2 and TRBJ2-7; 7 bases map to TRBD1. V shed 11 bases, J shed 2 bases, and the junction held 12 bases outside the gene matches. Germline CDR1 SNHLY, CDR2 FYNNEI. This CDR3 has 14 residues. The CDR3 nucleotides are TGTGCCGGCTCCATCGGGACAGCTACCTACGAGCAGTACTTC. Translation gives CAGSIGTATYEQYF.

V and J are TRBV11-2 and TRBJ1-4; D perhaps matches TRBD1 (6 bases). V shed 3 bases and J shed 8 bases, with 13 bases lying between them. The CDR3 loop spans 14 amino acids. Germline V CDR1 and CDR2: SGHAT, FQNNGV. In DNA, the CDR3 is TGTGCCAGCAGCTTCGGGACATTGGGGGAAAAACTGTTTTTT. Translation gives CASSFGTLGEKLFF.

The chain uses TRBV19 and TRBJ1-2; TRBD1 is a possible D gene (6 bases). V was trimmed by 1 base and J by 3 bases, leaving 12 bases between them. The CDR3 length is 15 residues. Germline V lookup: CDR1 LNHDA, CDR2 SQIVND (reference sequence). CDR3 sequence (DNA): TGTGCCAGTAGTATAGCGCAGGGGACCTACTATGGCTACACCTTC. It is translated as CASSIAQGTYYGYTF.

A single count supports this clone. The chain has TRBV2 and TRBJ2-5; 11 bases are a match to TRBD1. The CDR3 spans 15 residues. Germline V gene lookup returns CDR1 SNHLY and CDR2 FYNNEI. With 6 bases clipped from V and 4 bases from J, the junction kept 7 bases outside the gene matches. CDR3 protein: CASRAGTGGLETQYF. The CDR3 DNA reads TGTGCCAGCAGGGCAGGGACAGGGGGATTAGAGACCCAGTACTTC.

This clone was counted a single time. CDR3 coding DNA: TGTGCCAGCAGCCAGGGGATAGGGGCAGATACGCAGTATTTT. It specifies CASSQGIGADTQYF. The chain uses TRBV7-3 and TRBJ2-3; tentatively, D is TRBD1 (6 bases). The V end lost 5 bases, the J end lost 4 bases, and 13 bases lay between the germline ends. The CDR3 loop spans 14 amino acids. Looked up from germline, CDR1 is SGHTA and CDR2 is FQGTGA.

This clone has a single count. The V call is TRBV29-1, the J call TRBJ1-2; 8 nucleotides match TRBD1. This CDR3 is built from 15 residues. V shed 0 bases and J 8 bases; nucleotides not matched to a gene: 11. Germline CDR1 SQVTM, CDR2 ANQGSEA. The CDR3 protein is CSVEDLFGQGGGYTF. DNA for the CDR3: TGCAGCGTTGAAGATCTTTTCGGACAGGGAGGGGGCTACACCTTC.

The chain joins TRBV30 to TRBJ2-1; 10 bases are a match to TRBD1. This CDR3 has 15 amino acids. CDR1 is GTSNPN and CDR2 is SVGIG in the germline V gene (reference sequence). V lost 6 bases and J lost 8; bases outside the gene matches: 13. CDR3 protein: CACLYPGQGRHEQFF. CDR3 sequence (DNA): TGTGCCTGCTTATATCCGGGACAGGGGAGGCATGAGCAGTTCTTC.

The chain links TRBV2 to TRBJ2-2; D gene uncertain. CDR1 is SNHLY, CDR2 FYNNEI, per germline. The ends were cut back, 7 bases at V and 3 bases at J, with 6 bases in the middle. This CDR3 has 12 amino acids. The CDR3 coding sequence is TGTGCCAGCAAAGCCGACACCGGGGAGCTGTTTTTT. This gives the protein CASKADTGELFF.

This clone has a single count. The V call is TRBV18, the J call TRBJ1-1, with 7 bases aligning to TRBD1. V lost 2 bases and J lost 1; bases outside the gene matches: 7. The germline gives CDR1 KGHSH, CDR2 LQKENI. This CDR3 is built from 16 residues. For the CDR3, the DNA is TGTGCCAGCTCACCAAGACAGGGACGAGGGAACACTGAAGCTTTCTTT. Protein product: CASSPRQGRGNTEAFF.

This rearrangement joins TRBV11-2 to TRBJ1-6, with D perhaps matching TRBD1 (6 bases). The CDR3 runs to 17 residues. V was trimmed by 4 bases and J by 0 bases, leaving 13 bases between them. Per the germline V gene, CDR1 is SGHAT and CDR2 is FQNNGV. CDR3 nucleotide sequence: TGTGCCAGCAGCTGGGACCAGGGGAGCTCCTATAATTCACCCCTCCACTTT. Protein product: CASSWDQGSSYNSPLHF.

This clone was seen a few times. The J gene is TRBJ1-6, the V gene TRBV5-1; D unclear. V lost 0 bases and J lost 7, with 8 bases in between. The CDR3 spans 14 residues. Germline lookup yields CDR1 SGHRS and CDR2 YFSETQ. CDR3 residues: CASSLGEENSPLHF. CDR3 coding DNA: TGCGCCAGCAGCTTGGGTGAGGAGAATTCACCCCTCCACTTT.

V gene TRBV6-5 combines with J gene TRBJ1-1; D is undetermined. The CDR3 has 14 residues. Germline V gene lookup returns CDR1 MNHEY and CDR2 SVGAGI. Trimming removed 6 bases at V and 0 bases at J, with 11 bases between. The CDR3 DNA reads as TGTGCCAGCAGACCTCTGAGGATGAACACTGAAGCTTTCTTT. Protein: CASRPLRMNTEAFF.

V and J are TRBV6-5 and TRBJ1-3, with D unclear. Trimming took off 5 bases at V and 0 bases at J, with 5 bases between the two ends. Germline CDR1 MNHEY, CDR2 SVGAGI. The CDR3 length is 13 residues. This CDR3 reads CASSRDSGNTIYF. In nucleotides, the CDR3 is TGTGCCAGCAGTCGGGACTCTGGAAACACCATATATTTT.

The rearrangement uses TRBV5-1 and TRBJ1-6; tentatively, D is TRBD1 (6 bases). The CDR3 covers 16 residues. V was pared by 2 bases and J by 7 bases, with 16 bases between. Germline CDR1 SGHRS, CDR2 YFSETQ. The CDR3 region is CASSLRGGLGNSPLHF. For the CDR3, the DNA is TGCGCCAGCAGCTTACGGGGGGGCCTGGGGAATTCACCCCTCCACTTT.

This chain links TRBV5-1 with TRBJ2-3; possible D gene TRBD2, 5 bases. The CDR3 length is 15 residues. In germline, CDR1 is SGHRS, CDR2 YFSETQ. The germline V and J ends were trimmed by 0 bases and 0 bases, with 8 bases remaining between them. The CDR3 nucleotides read TGCGCCAGCAGCTTGGCGCTAGCTAGCACAGATACGCAGTATTTT. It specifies CASSLALASTDTQYF.

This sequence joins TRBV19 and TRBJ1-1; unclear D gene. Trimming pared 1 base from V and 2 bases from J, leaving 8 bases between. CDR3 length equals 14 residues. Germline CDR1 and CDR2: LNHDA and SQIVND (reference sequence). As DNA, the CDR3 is TGTGCCAGTAGTATAGTCGCGGGAAACACTGAAGCTTTCTTT. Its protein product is CASSIVAGNTEAFF.

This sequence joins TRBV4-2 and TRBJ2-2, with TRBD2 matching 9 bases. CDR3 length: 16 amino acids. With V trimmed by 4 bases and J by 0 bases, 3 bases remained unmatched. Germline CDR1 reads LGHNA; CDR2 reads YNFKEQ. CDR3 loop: CASSRSSGANTGELFF. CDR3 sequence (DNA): TGTGCCAGCAGCCGATCTAGCGGGGCGAACACCGGGGAGCTGTTTTTT.

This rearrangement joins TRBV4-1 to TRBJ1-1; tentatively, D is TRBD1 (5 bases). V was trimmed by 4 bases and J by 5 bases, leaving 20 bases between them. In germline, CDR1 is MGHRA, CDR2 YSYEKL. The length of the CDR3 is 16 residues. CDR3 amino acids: CASSPGRGQGGTEAFF. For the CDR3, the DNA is TGCGCCAGCAGCCCTGGGCGGGGTCAGGGAGGTACTGAAGCTTTCTTT.

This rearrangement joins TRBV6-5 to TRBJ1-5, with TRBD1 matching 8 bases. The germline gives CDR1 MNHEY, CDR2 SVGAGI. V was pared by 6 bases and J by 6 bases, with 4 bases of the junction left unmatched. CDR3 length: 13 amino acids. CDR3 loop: CASSTGGGQPQHF. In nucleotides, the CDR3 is TGTGCCAGCAGCACAGGGGGTGGTCAGCCCCAGCATTTT.

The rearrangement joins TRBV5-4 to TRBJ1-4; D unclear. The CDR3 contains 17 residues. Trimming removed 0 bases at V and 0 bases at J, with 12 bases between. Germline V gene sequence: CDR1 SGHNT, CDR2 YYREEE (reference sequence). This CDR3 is CASSLGPRVATNEKLFF. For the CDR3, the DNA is TGTGCCAGCAGCTTGGGTCCACGAGTTGCAACTAATGAAAAACTGTTTTTT.

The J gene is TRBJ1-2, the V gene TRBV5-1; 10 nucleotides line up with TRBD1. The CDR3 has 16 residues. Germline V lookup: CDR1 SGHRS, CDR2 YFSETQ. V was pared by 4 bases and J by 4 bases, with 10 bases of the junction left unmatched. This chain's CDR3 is CASSQSDRGRSYGYTF. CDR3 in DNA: TGCGCCAGCAGCCAATCCGACAGGGGGCGATCCTATGGCTACACCTTC.

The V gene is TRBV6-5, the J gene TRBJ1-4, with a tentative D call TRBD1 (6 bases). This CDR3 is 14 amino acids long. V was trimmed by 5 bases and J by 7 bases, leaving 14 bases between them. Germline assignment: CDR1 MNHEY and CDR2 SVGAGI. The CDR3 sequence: CASSLQGVGEKLFF. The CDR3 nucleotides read TGTGCCAGCAGTCTACAGGGAGTAGGTGAAAAACTGTTTTTT.